A single sample gave rise to the 18 T cell receptor beta chains below, sequenced in a study of blood T cell repertoires in COVID-19 (dated by TCRdb to about 2020). Library creation used the immunoSEQ multiplex PCR assay. The table was pulled from immuneACCESS by TCRdb, which kept in-frame rearrangements only. Such tables lose some clones; where checked, under half of the loss comes from unresolved V genes, and the rest has no known cause. The sample yields 85,000 to 100,000 clones; approximately 86% were counted once. The ten largest clones capture less than 9% of the sample. Material: peripheral blood. The source of these receptors is a man aged 60 to 69 with acute or convalescent COVID-19.

In its sample, this clone was seen once. The rearrangement joins TRBV3-1 (or the pseudogene TRBV3-2) to TRBJ1-5; TRBD1 might be the D (6 bases). V gave up 0 bases and J gave up 11 bases, with 11 bases separating them. In germline, CDR1 is LGHDT, CDR2 YNNKEL (reference sequence). This CDR3 has 13 amino acids. CDR3 loop: CASSQDQGSAQHF. CDR3 coding DNA: TGTGCCAGCAGCCAAGATCAGGGGAGTGCCCAGCATTTT.

This clone was seen only a few times. The chain is built from TRBV5-1 and TRBJ2-1; TRBD2 matches at 8 bases. The length of the CDR3 is 16 residues. Germline CDR1 and CDR2: SGHRS and YFSETQ. J lost 3 bases, V lost 0 bases, and 5 bases had no gene match. The CDR3: CASSLVGTRNYNEQFF. The CDR3 DNA follows: TGCGCCAGCAGCTTGGTTGGGACTAGAAACTACAATGAGCAGTTCTTC.

The V and J genes are TRBV29-1 and TRBJ1-4, with a weak D call TRBD1 (6 bases). This CDR3 spans 13 amino acids. Germline assignment: CDR1 SQVTM and CDR2 ANQGSEA. V lost 0 bases to trimming and J lost 8 bases, with 10 bases between them. The CDR3 here is CSVEEAGVEKLFF. The CDR3 DNA reads TGCAGCGTTGAAGAGGCAGGGGTGGAAAAACTGTTTTTT.

The V call is TRBV7-3, the J call TRBJ2-3, with D maybe TRBD1 (6 bases). Germline V gene sequence: CDR1 SGHTA, CDR2 FQGTGA. V was clipped by 5 bases and J by 2 bases, with 14 bases between them. The CDR3 totals 15 residues. The CDR3 region has the DNA TGTGCCAGCAGCCCCAGGTTGGGGGCCACAGATACGCAGTATTTT. Translating it yields CASSPRLGATDTQYF.

Points on this clone: This specimen includes other DNA sequences encoding the same CDR3. The chain links TRBV18 to TRBJ2-5; TRBD2 might be the D (6 bases). The germline CDR1 and CDR2 sequences are KGHSH and LQKENI. V lost 0 bases and J lost 5, with 7 bases in between. The CDR3 consists of 13 residues. The CDR3 region has the DNA TGTGCCAGCTCACCACCCCGGGGGGAGACCCAGTACTTC. It specifies CASSPPRGETQYF.

V usage is TRBV6-4 and J usage is TRBJ1-6, with 7 positions matching TRBD1. The CDR3 is 16 amino acids. Germline V gives CDR1 MRHNA, CDR2 SNTAGT. The trim removed 7 bases at V and 0 bases at J, leaving 6 bases unmatched. CDR3: CASIHRGLSYNSPLHF. The DNA of the CDR3 is TGTGCCAGCATACACAGGGGACTCTCCTATAATTCACCCCTCCACTTT.

The chain combines TRBV11-2 with TRBJ1-1; tentative D call: TRBD1 (6 bases). The CDR3 loop spans 14 amino acids. CDR1 and CDR2 (germline): SGHAT, FQNNGV. V was pared by 2 bases and J by 5 bases, with 12 bases between. CDR3 bases: TGTGCCAGCAGCTTAAGAATAGGGGGAACTGAAGCTTTCTTT. Translated, it gives CASSLRIGGTEAFF.

This chain links TRBV5-1 with TRBJ1-5; 8 positions agree with TRBD1. The J segment lost 2 bases and the V segment lost 4 bases, leaving 8 bases of the junction unmatched. Germline V gives CDR1 SGHRS, CDR2 YFSETQ. The CDR3 extends over 16 amino acids. The CDR3 is CASSQTPGQGNQPQHF. CDR3 coding DNA: TGCGCCAGCAGCCAGACGCCGGGACAGGGCAATCAGCCCCAGCATTTT.

The rearrangement uses TRBV15 and TRBJ1-6; the match to TRBD1 covers 7 bases. Germline assignment: CDR1 LNHNV and CDR2 YYDKDF (reference sequence). The V gene end was trimmed by 1 base and the J gene end by 7 bases; junction bases not matched to a gene: 7. CDR3 size: 16 residues. This chain's CDR3 is CATSRARDRGNSPLHF. The CDR3 DNA reads as TGTGCCACCAGCAGAGCCCGGGACAGAGGAAATTCACCCCTCCACTTT.

About this clone: Other DNA sequences of this sample code for an identical CDR3. The chain links TRBV7-9 to TRBJ1-2; 9 nucleotides line up with TRBD1. The CDR3 is 14 amino acids. From germline, CDR1 is SEHNR and CDR2 FQNEAQ (reference sequence). Trimming took 1 base from V and 4 from J; bases not matched to a gene: 1. CDR3 nucleotide sequence: TGTGCCAGCAGCTTAGGGGACAGGGTCTATGGCTACACCTTC. This codes for CASSLGDRVYGYTF.

The chain employs TRBV27 and TRBJ2-5; TRBD1 aligns across 12 bases. Per the germline V gene, CDR1 is MNHEY and CDR2 is SMNVEV (reference sequence). Losses at the gene ends were 6 bases for V and 5 bases for J; bases not matched to a gene: 4. The CDR3 spans 14 residues. The CDR3 DNA reads as TGTGCCAGCAGGAGGGACAGGGGGCTGGAGACCCAGTACTTC. Translated: CASRRDRGLETQYF.

The chain combines TRBV11-3 with TRBJ1-6, with D unclear. There are 14 residues in the CDR3. Trimming removed 4 bases at V and 9 bases at J, with 13 bases between. Looked up from germline, CDR1 is SGHNT and CDR2 is YENEEA. The DNA of the CDR3 is TGTGCCAGCAGCTCCCGGGGAGTGGGTTCACCCCTCCACTTT. Amino acids: CASSSRGVGSPLHF.

In this sample, this clone turned up a few times. This sequence joins TRBV27 and TRBJ1-6; 7 bases line up with TRBD1. The germline V gene has CDR1 MNHEY and CDR2 SMNVEV (reference sequence). Unmatched junction bases numbered 8, after V lost 4 bases and J lost 8 bases. This CDR3 region has 15 residues. The CDR3 nucleotides are TGTGCCAGCAGTTCCGGACAGGTGCACTATTCACCCCTCCACTTT. Translating it yields CASSSGQVHYSPLHF.

The chain carries TRBV6-6 and TRBJ1-6; tentative D call: TRBD1 (5 bases). Germline V gene sequence: CDR1 MNHNY, CDR2 SVGAGI (reference sequence). CDR3 length: 12 amino acids. V lost 8 bases and J lost 7, with 9 bases in between. This CDR3 reads CASGDWNSPLHF. CDR3 DNA: TGTGCCAGCGGGGACTGGAATTCACCCCTCCACTTT.

The chain is built from TRBV4-2 and TRBJ2-3; 9 nucleotides align to TRBD2. V was pared by 0 bases and J by 1 base, with 5 bases of the junction left unmatched. The V gene's germline CDR1 is LGHNA and CDR2 YNFKEQ. The CDR3 runs to 17 residues. The CDR3 nucleotides are TGTGCCAGCAGCCAAGATGCTAGCGGGATGGGCACAGATACGCAGTATTTT. Residues: CASSQDASGMGTDTQYF.

The gene calls are TRBV4-3 and TRBJ2-2, with a tentative D call TRBD2 (6 bases). The V and J ends lost 4 bases and 3 bases respectively, with 15 bases between them. The CDR3 has 16 amino acids. Germline CDR1 and CDR2: LGHNA and YSLEER. The CDR3 bases are TGCGCCAGCAGCCGAACCGGGAGCCAAGACACCGGGGAGCTGTTTTTT. It translates to CASSRTGSQDTGELFF.

The chain has TRBV7-8 and TRBJ1-5, with 9 bases aligning to TRBD1. The V gene's germline CDR1 is SGHVS and CDR2 FQNEAQ. Trimming removed 2 bases from V and 6 bases from J; junction bases left unmatched: 2. There are 14 residues in the CDR3. The CDR3 DNA reads as TGTGCCAGCAGCTTAACAGGGGGCCCTCAGCCCCAGCATTTT. Translating it yields CASSLTGGPQPQHF.

The chain employs TRBV5-6 and TRBJ1-1; D perhaps matches TRBD1 (6 bases). There are 16 residues in the CDR3. V lost 5 bases and J lost 2, with 19 bases in between. Germline CDR1 SGHDT, CDR2 YYEEEE. DNA for the CDR3: TGTGCCAGCAGTTTCCCCAGGACAGCCCAAAACACTGAAGCTTTCTTT. Protein product: CASSFPRTAQNTEAFF. The whole variable domain, filled in from reference TRBV5-6 and TRBJ1-1, reads DAGVTQSPTHLIKTRGQQVTLRCSPKSGHDTVSWYQQALGQGPQFIFQYYEEEERQRGNFPDRFSGHQFPNYSSELNVNALLLGDSALYLCASSFPRTAQNTEAFFGQGTRLTVV.